This TCR beta chain was recovered during a study of regulatory T cells in long-lasting Graves disease. Construction of TCR beta libraries relied on iRepertoire HTBI primers and on Arm-PCR targeting CDR3 regions. TCRdb reanalysed the multiplex PCR reads using MiXCR and keeps one entry per CDR3 protein. Of 300,000 to 400,000 distinct CDR3 sequences detected, around 16% appear once; the ten largest clones hold about 24%. In germline, CDR1 is SGHAT, CDR2 FQNNGV. Trimming took off 5 bases at V and 4 bases at J, with 13 bases between the two ends. The CDR3 extends over 14 amino acids. Time point denoted: newly diagnosed GD, antithyroid drugs for less than 3 months. The TCR library used RNA extracted from PBMCs.

The sequencing here drew on peripheral blood mononuclear cells (PBMCs), taken at new diagnosis, from a patient treated with antithyroid drugs. V is TRBV11-2 and J is TRBJ2-3; a weak D match, TRBD1 (5 bases). The source is a female donor with Graves disease. The CDR3 sequence is CASSRQLQSDTQYF. The DNA of the CDR3 is TGTGCCAGCAGCAGACAGCTACAATCAGATACGCAGTATTTT.